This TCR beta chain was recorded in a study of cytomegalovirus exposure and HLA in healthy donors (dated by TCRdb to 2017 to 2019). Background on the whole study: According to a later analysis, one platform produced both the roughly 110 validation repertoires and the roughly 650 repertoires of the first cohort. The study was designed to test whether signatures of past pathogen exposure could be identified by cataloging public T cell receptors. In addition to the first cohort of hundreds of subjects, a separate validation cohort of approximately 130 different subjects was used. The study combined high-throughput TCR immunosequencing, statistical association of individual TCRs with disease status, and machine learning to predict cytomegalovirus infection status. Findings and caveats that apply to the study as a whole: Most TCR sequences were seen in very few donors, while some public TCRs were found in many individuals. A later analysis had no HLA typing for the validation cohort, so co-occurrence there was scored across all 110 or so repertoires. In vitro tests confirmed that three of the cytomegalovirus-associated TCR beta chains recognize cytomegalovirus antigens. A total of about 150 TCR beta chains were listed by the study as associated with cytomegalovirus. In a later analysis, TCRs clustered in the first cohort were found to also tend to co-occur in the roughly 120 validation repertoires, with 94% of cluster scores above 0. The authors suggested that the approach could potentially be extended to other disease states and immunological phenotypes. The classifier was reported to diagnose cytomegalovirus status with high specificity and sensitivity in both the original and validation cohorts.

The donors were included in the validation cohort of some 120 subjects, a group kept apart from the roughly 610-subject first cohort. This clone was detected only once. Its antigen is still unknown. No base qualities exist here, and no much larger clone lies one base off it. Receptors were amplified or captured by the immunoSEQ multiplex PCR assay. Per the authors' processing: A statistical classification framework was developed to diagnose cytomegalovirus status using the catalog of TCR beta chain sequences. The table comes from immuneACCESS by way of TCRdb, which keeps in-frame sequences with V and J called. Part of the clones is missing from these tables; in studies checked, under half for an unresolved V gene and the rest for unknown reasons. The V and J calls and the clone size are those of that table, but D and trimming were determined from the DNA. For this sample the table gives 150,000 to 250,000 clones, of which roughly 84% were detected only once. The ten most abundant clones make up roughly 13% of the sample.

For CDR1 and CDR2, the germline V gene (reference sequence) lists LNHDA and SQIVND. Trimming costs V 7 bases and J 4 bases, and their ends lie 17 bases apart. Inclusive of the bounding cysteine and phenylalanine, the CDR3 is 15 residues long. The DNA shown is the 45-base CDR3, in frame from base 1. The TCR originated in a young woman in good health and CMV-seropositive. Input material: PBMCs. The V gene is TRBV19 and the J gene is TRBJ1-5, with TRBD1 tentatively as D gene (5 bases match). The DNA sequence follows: TGTGCCAGTATCCCCACGGGGGGTCCGAATCAGCCCCAGCATTTT. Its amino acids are CASIPTGGPNQPQHF.